The entry that follows covers one TCR beta chain sequence. The record originates from a study of blood T cell repertoires in COVID-19. Seattle-derived patients entered the study during active infection and were followed longitudinally. Sequencing used immunoSEQ multiplex PCR; TCRdb keeps in-frame clones, though not all of them. Among roughly 350,000 clones listed, 80% to 90% were seen once. V lost 0 bases to trimming and J lost 1 base; unmatched junction nucleotides: 3. Germline assignment: CDR1 MNHEY and CDR2 SVGEGT. The CDR3 runs to 16 residues. This TCR was recovered from a woman in her thirties with COVID-19, enrolled during active disease. J is TRBJ2-4 and V is TRBV6-2 or TRBV6-3; 7 positions match TRBD1. Input material: peripheral blood. The CDR3: CASSYSRGRAKNIQYF. Written as DNA, the CDR3 is TGTGCCAGCAGTTACTCGAGGGGGCGGGCCAAAAACATTCAGTACTTC.